Listed below are T cell receptor beta chains from one sample, sequenced in a study of T cells in narcolepsy. Here immunoSEQ multiplex PCR was the method, and the copy in TCRdb shows in-frame clones only, minus some. The top ten hold about 1.5% of the sample, which has some 20,000 clones, less than 90% seen once. The sample comprised memory (CD45RA-) CD4+ T cells from blood. The origin of the receptors is a human donor in good health. Each CDR3 is given with its conserved first and last residue. The order of the fields is D gene, clone size, J gene, V gene, CDR3 protein, CDR3 DNA. The D gene is left open where the match is weak. Clone sizes are given selectively: once, few, many, or a class where the clone is expanded.

D gene: .; clone size: .; J gene: TRBJ2-1; V gene: TRBV4-3; CDR3 protein: CASSPPPGPQIF; CDR3 DNA: TGCGCCAGCAGCCCCCCCCCGGGACCCCAAATCTTC
D gene: TRBD1; clone size: .; J gene: TRBJ2-7; V gene: TRBV27; CDR3 protein: CASSSDRGMGSYEQYF; CDR3 DNA: TGTGCCAGCAGTTCCGACAGGGGCATGGGCTCCTACGAGCAGTACTTC
D gene: .; clone size: .; J gene: TRBJ2-2; V gene: TRBV5-4; CDR3 protein: CASSLSSAGQITGELFF; CDR3 DNA: TGTGCCAGCAGCTTGTCTTCAGCAGGGCAGATCACCGGGGAGCTGTTTTTT
D gene: TRBD2; clone size: .; J gene: TRBJ2-1; V gene: TRBV7-9; CDR3 protein: CASSSSLAGGSQFF; CDR3 DNA: TGTGCCAGCAGCTCCAGTTTAGCGGGGGGATCGCAGTTCTTC
D gene: .; clone size: .; J gene: TRBJ2-7; V gene: TRBV28; CDR3 protein: CASSSGASNEQYF; CDR3 DNA: TGTGCCAGCAGTTCCGGGGCTAGCAACGAGCAGTACTTC
D gene: .; clone size: few; J gene: TRBJ2-6; V gene: TRBV30; CDR3 protein: CAWRISGANVLTF; CDR3 DNA: TGTGCCTGGCGGATCTCTGGGGCCAACGTCCTGACTTTC
D gene: .; clone size: .; J gene: TRBJ2-7; V gene: TRBV27; CDR3 protein: CASRDGKRGISYEQYF; CDR3 DNA: TGTGCCAGCAGAGACGGTAAGAGAGGGATCTCCTACGAGCAGTACTTC
D gene: .; clone size: few; J gene: TRBJ1-4; V gene: TRBV5-5; CDR3 protein: CASSLGAGGSFNEKLFF; CDR3 DNA: TGTGCCAGCAGCTTGGGGGCCGGGGGCAGTTTTAATGAAAAACTGTTTTTT
D gene: .; clone size: .; J gene: TRBJ2-3; V gene: TRBV9; CDR3 protein: CASSARQGEFGDTQYF; CDR3 DNA: TGTGCCAGCAGCGCAAGGCAAGGGGAGTTCGGGGATACGCAGTATTTT
D gene: TRBD1; clone size: .; J gene: TRBJ1-2; V gene: TRBV14; CDR3 protein: CASSHGTVWDGYTF; CDR3 DNA: TGTGCCAGCAGCCATGGGACAGTCTGGGATGGCTACACCTTC
D gene: TRBD2; clone size: .; J gene: TRBJ2-7; V gene: TRBV10-3; CDR3 protein: CAISEPGLVSYEQYF; CDR3 DNA: TGTGCCATCAGTGAACCGGGACTAGTCTCCTACGAGCAGTACTTC
D gene: .; clone size: .; J gene: TRBJ2-7; V gene: TRBV6-5; CDR3 protein: CASTRAGSYEQYF; CDR3 DNA: TGTGCCAGCACCAGAGCGGGCTCCTACGAGCAGTACTTC
D gene: .; clone size: once; J gene: TRBJ1-6; V gene: TRBV6-5; CDR3 protein: CASTQGNSPLHF; CDR3 DNA: TGTGCCAGCACCCAGGGAAATTCACCCCTCCACTTT